A single sample is the source of the 18 T cell receptor beta chains below, sequenced in a study of cytomegalovirus exposure and HLA in healthy donors (dated by TCRdb to about 2017). The library was made by the immunoSEQ multiplex PCR assay. For the multiplex PCR, a mixture combining 60 forward primers for TCR Vbeta segments and 13 reverse primers for TCR Jbeta segments was used. This immuneACCESS table, as held by TCRdb, lists in-frame sequences with V and J called but not all clones. Of the missing ones, under half trace to an unresolved V gene in checked studies; the others have no known cause. The sample table records about 110,000 clones; more than 65% of these occur just once. 3.5% to 5% of the sample rests with the top ten. The sample was PBMCs. The receptors here all came from a male donor in good health and CMV-seronegative.

This chain links TRBV7-6 with TRBJ2-2; D is perhaps TRBD2 (6 bases). The V end lost 4 bases, the J end lost 0 bases, and 9 bases lay between the germline ends. CDR3 length: 15 residues. Germline CDR1 and CDR2: SGHVS and FNYEAQ. The CDR3 spells CASSWGGTNTGELFF. The CDR3 DNA follows: TGTGCCAGCAGCTGGGGCGGGACGAACACCGGGGAGCTGTTTTTT.

This clone was seen a single time. The CDR3 spells CATSRGTVAGGPDTQYF. The CDR3 bases are TGTGCCACCAGCAGAGGAACCGTAGCGGGAGGGCCAGATACGCAGTATTTT. This chain connects TRBV15 to TRBJ2-3, with 11 nucleotides matching TRBD2. CDR3 length equals 17 residues. J lost 4 bases, V lost 1 base, and 7 bases had no gene match. Germline-derived CDR1 and CDR2 are LNHNV and YYDKDF (reference sequence).

The chain combines TRBV18 with TRBJ2-1, with 9 bases that match TRBD1. Looked up from germline, CDR1 is KGHSH and CDR2 is LQKENI. This CDR3 has 15 residues. The V segment lost 4 bases and the J segment 7 bases; nucleotides outside the gene matches: 8. The CDR3 loop is CASSLGQGKANEQFF. For the CDR3, the DNA is TGTGCCAGCTCACTAGGACAGGGGAAAGCGAATGAGCAGTTCTTC.

The chain employs TRBV11-3 and TRBJ2-1, with 9 positions matching TRBD2. The germline V gene encodes CDR1 SGHNT and CDR2 YENEEA. V lost 1 base, J lost 7 bases, and 5 bases stayed unmatched. This CDR3 contains 15 residues. This chain's CDR3 is CASSLVSGSLNEQFF. CDR3 DNA sequence: TGTGCCAGCAGCTTAGTTAGCGGGAGCTTAAATGAGCAGTTCTTC.

The CDR3 protein is CASSRLAGEGDTQYF. DNA for the CDR3: TGTGCCAGCAGCCGACTAGCGGGAGAAGGAGATACGCAGTATTTT. The V gene is TRBV6-4, the J gene TRBJ2-3; 12 bases map to TRBD2. The V and J ends lost 6 bases and 5 bases, in that order; junction bases with no gene match: 6. The CDR3 contains 15 residues. Germline CDR1 is MRHNA and CDR2 is SNTAGT.

The chain employs TRBV21-1 and TRBJ1-5; the D call of TRBD1 is as the table states it, not checked on the DNA. TRBV21-1 is assigned pseudogene status. CDR3 length: 16 amino acids. The CDR3 coding sequence is TGTGCCAGCAGAAAAAGGAGTGGTGACAGGAATCAGCCCCAGCATTTT. It is translated as CASRKRSGDRNQPQHF.

This clone came up a few times. The V call is TRBV7-9, the J call TRBJ2-1; perhaps TRBD1 as D (5 bases). With 10 bases removed from V and 5 bases from J, the gap between germline ends came to 18 bases. This CDR3 has 14 amino acids. Germline loops: CDR1 SEHNR, CDR2 FQNEAQ (reference sequence). In DNA form, the CDR3 reads TGTGCCATTAGTCAGACCCTGGACAACAATGAGCAGTTCTTC. Translating it yields CAISQTLDNNEQFF.

This rearrangement joins TRBV27 to TRBJ2-7; tentatively, D is TRBD1 (5 bases). Trimming shortened V by 2 bases and J by 3 bases, and 5 bases separated the two germline ends. The CDR3 covers 12 residues. Germline lookup yields CDR1 MNHEY and CDR2 SMNVEV (reference sequence). Here the CDR3 DNA reads TGTGCCAGCAGTTTAAGGGGCTACGAGCAGTACTTC. Its protein product is CASSLRGYEQYF.

The rearrangement links TRBV30 to TRBJ2-5, with unresolved D. Trimming took off 2 bases at V and 5 bases at J, with 12 bases between the two ends. CDR3 length equals 13 residues. In germline, CDR1 is GTSNPN, CDR2 SVGIG (reference sequence). CDR3 amino acids: CAWSRRVSETQYF. The DNA of the CDR3 is TGTGCCTGGAGTAGAAGAGTCTCGGAGACCCAGTACTTC.

The chain recombines TRBV27 with TRBJ2-1, with D perhaps matching TRBD2 (6 bases). This CDR3 is 20 amino acids long. Germline CDR1 is MNHEY and CDR2 is SMNVEV (reference sequence). Deletions cut 4 bases from V and 0 bases from J, with 25 bases between. The DNA of the CDR3 is TGTGCCAGCAGTTCATCTCTCGGGACTGCCAAATATGGCTCCTACAATGAGCAGTTCTTC. This codes for CASSSSLGTAKYGSYNEQFF.

The rearrangement joins TRBV11-2 to TRBJ2-7; D might be TRBD1 (6 bases). Germline loops: CDR1 SGHAT, CDR2 FQNNGV. There are 15 residues in the CDR3. Trimming took 0 bases from V and 7 from J, leaving 16 bases between them. The CDR3 region has the DNA TGTGCCAGCAGCTTAGATACAGGGAAGGGTCGTGAGCAGTACTTC. It translates to CASSLDTGKGREQYF.

This chain connects TRBV11-2 to TRBJ2-5; TRBD2 is a possible D gene (6 bases). The V end lost 1 base, the J end lost 5 bases, and 11 bases lay between the germline ends. This CDR3 comprises 14 residues. The V gene's germline CDR1 is SGHAT and CDR2 FQNNGV. In DNA, the CDR3 is TGTGCCAGCAGCTTAGTAGTTGGGGGGGAGACCCAGTACTTC. Its translation: CASSLVVGGETQYF. Full variable domain (outside the CDR3, taken from reference TRBV11-2 and TRBJ2-5): EAGVAQSPRYKIIEKRQSVAFWCNPISGHATLYWYQQILGQGPKLLIQFQNNGVVDDSQLPKDRFSAERLKGVDSTLKIQPAKLEDSAVYLCASSLVVGGETQYFGPGTRLLVL.

The rearrangement links TRBV27 to TRBJ1-1, with 8 bases fitting TRBD1. CDR1 MNHEY and CDR2 SMNVEV come from the germline V gene (reference sequence). This CDR3 has 14 amino acids. Trimming at V came to 5 bases and at J to 5 bases, leaving 7 bases not matched to a gene. The CDR3 sequence: CASSLQGGQTEAFF. The DNA for the CDR3 is TGTGCCAGCAGTCTACAGGGGGGACAGACTGAAGCTTTCTTT.

The gene calls are TRBV28 and TRBJ2-4; TRBD2 is a possible D gene (5 bases). V lost 8 bases to trimming and J lost 1 base, with 15 bases between them. The CDR3 is 15 residues long. Germline V gene lookup returns CDR1 MDHEN and CDR2 SYDVKM. The CDR3 coding sequence is TGTGCCAGCTCCCCCGGGGTCGTGGCCAAAAACATTCAGTACTTC. This gives the protein CASSPGVVAKNIQYF.

V is TRBV18 and J is TRBJ1-2, with 7 bases fitting TRBD1. V trimming: 0 bases; J trimming: 4 bases; junction bases outside the gene matches: 8. Germline V gives CDR1 KGHSH, CDR2 LQKENI. This CDR3 has 16 residues. In nucleotides, the CDR3 is TGTGCCAGCTCACCACCGGGACAGAACTCCCCCTATGGCTACACCTTC. This encodes CASSPPGQNSPYGYTF.

The chain has TRBV28 and TRBJ2-5; 7 bases agree with TRBD1. TRBJ2-7 matches the DNA end more closely, so the J call is doubtful. The CDR3 spans 15 residues. Germline V gene lookup returns CDR1 MDHEN and CDR2 SYDVKM. CDR3 residues: CASSPSRSQGNEQYF. CDR3 nucleotide sequence: TGTGCCAGCAGTCCCTCTAGATCACAGGGGAACGAGCAGTACTTC.

V usage is TRBV28 and J usage is TRBJ2-1; maybe TRBD1 (5 bases). This CDR3 has 17 amino acids. V was trimmed by 4 bases and J by 1 base, leaving 17 bases between them. Germline CDR1 reads MDHEN; CDR2 reads SYDVKM. The CDR3 sequence is CASSSPQGLTSYNEQFF. Written as DNA, the CDR3 is TGTGCCAGCAGTTCCCCCCAGGGCCTTACATCCTACAATGAGCAGTTCTTC.

This chain joins TRBV5-1 and TRBJ2-7; 9 bases are a match to TRBD1. This CDR3 region has 14 residues. Unmatched junction bases numbered 2, after V lost 2 bases and J lost 2 bases. Germline CDR1 SGHRS, CDR2 YFSETQ. The CDR3 sequence is CASSFRTGAYEQYF. In nucleotides, the CDR3 is TGCGCCAGCAGCTTCCGGACAGGGGCCTACGAGCAGTACTTC.